A single sample gave rise to the 18 T cell receptor beta chains below, sequenced in a study of shared clonotypes between healthy human individuals. The data were produced by immunoSEQ multiplex PCR, yet TCRdb's version contains in-frame clones alone and is incomplete. The table shows roughly 500,000 clones, with about 96% occurring only once. Sequencing used naive CD4+ T cells sorted from blood. The subset denotes: CD45RA+ positively selected. These receptor sequences come from a woman aged 30 to 39 in good health.

This chain connects TRBV27 to TRBJ2-1; no definite D call. The V end was cut by 8 bases, the J end by 3 bases, with 5 bases between. This CDR3 comprises 11 residues. Germline V CDR1 and CDR2: MNHEY, SMNVEV (reference sequence). CDR3 residues: CASGFYNEQFF. The CDR3 bases are TGTGCCAGCGGCTTCTACAATGAGCAGTTCTTC.

The CDR3 region is CASSNETGAISYEQYF. The CDR3 nucleotides read TGCGCCAGCAGCAATGAGACAGGGGCAATCTCCTACGAGCAGTACTTC. V usage is TRBV5-1 and J usage is TRBJ2-7; TRBD1 aligns across 8 bases. Germline values: CDR1 SGHRS, CDR2 YFSETQ. After removal of 4 bases from V and 0 bases from J, the junction contained 9 bases not matched to a gene. CDR3 size: 16 residues.

The chain employs TRBV6-6 and TRBJ2-2; perhaps D is TRBD1 or TRBD2 (5 bases each). The CDR3 runs 15 residues. Looked up from germline, CDR1 is MNHNY and CDR2 is SVGAGI (reference sequence). Between the trimmed V and J ends, which lost 6 bases and 4 bases, there was a span of 15 bases. CDR3 sequence: CASSWDAIGTGELFF. CDR3 DNA sequence: TGTGCCAGCAGCTGGGACGCTATCGGCACCGGGGAGCTGTTTTTT.

The chain combines TRBV11-2 with TRBJ2-1; perhaps TRBD1 as D (6 bases). The V end was cut by 4 bases, the J end by 0 bases, with 16 bases between. Germline V lookup: CDR1 SGHAT, CDR2 FQNNGV. The CDR3 totals 17 residues. The CDR3 reads CASSSGPRTDSYNEQFF. CDR3 DNA: TGTGCCAGCAGCTCGGGACCCCGGACAGACTCCTACAATGAGCAGTTCTTC.

The rearrangement links TRBV19 to TRBJ2-2; D is perhaps TRBD1 (6 bases). CDR3 size: 15 residues. Germline V gene data show CDR1 as LNHDA and CDR2 as SQIVND (reference sequence). Between the trimmed V and J ends, which lost 3 bases and 6 bases, there was a span of 14 bases. The DNA of the CDR3 is TGTGCCAGTAGTATCGGGACAAAAGGGTCCGGGGAGCTGTTTTTT. Translation: CASSIGTKGSGELFF.

The V gene is TRBV27, the J gene TRBJ2-6; 7 bases agree with TRBD1. V trimming: 5 bases; J trimming: 4 bases; junction bases outside the gene matches: 8. CDR1 and CDR2 from the germline V gene are MNHEY and SMNVEV (reference sequence). The CDR3 is 16 residues long. CDR3 DNA: TGTGCCAGCAGTGGTTACAGGGGCTCCGGGGCCAACGTCCTGACTTTC. Translation: CASSGYRGSGANVLTF.

A few counts support this clone. This sequence joins TRBV11-2 and TRBJ2-7; D uncertain. Germline-derived CDR1 and CDR2 are SGHAT and FQNNGV. The ends were cut back, 1 base at V and 4 bases at J, with 8 bases in the middle. There are 13 residues in the CDR3. CDR3 sequence (DNA): TGTGCCAGCAGCTTAGGACTGGGATACGAGCAGTACTTC. Protein: CASSLGLGYEQYF.

The chain carries TRBV19 and TRBJ1-5; D is possibly TRBD1 (5 bases). Germline assignment: CDR1 LNHDA and CDR2 SQIVND (reference sequence). V dropped 4 bases and J dropped 6 bases, with 10 bases sitting between them. There are 13 residues in the CDR3. The DNA of the CDR3 is TGTGCCAGTAGTACAGGAGGGACTCAGCCCCAGCATTTT. Its translation: CASSTGGTQPQHF. The full variable domain, with the rest looked up from reference TRBV19 and TRBJ1-5, is DGGITQSPKYLFRKEGQNVTLSCEQNLNHDAMYWYRQDPGQGLRLIYYSQIVNDFQKGDIAEGYSVSREKKESFPLTVTSAQKNPTAFYLCASSTGGTQPQHFGDGTRLSIL.

The chain couples TRBV15 to TRBJ2-3, with D unresolved. This CDR3 has 9 residues. Trimming stripped 9 bases from V and 8 bases from J, with 6 bases between. CDR1 is LNHNV and CDR2 is YYDKDF in the germline V gene (reference sequence). The CDR3 sequence is CATFVTQYF. In DNA form, the CDR3 reads TGTGCCACTTTTGTTACGCAGTATTTT. Variable domain in full (rest from reference TRBV15 and TRBJ2-3): DAMVIQNPRYQVTQFGKPVTLSCSQTLNHNVMYWYQQKSSQAPKLLFHYYDKDFNNEADTPDNFQSRRPNTSFCFLDIRSPGLGDTAMYLCATFVTQYFGPGTRLTVL.

The chain employs TRBV2 and TRBJ1-4, with 9 bases matching TRBD1. J gave up 7 bases and V 6 bases, and 6 bases lay outside the gene matches. The length of the CDR3 is 14 residues. The germline V gene has CDR1 SNHLY and CDR2 FYNNEI. The CDR3 reads CASRVGQGFEKLFF. CDR3 nucleotide sequence: TGTGCCAGCAGGGTGGGACAGGGTTTTGAAAAACTGTTTTTT.

The chain has TRBV27 and TRBJ2-1, with D hard to call. This CDR3 is built from 14 residues. V gave up 0 bases and J gave up 3 bases, with 6 bases separating them. In germline, CDR1 is MNHEY, CDR2 SMNVEV (reference sequence). CDR3 residues: CASSLSGNYNEQFF. The CDR3 nucleotides are TGTGCCAGCAGTTTATCAGGGAACTACAATGAGCAGTTCTTC.

This sequence joins TRBV27 and TRBJ2-2; 11 bases are shared with TRBD2. The CDR3 runs 15 residues. V shed 7 bases, J shed 6 bases, and the junction held 7 bases outside the gene matches. Germline V lookup: CDR1 MNHEY, CDR2 SMNVEV (reference sequence). The CDR3 protein is CASTVAGGPPGELFF. The DNA of the CDR3 is TGTGCCAGCACCGTAGCGGGAGGGCCCCCCGGGGAGCTGTTTTTT.

The V gene is TRBV28, the J gene TRBJ1-5; TRBD1 matches at 8 bases. Losses at the gene ends were 7 bases for V and 1 base for J; bases not matched to a gene: 3. The CDR3 totals 14 residues. The V gene's germline CDR1 is MDHEN and CDR2 SYDVKM. The CDR3 reads CASTWDRSNQPQHF. DNA of the CDR3: TGTGCCAGCACGTGGGACAGGAGCAATCAGCCCCAGCATTTT.

This chain links TRBV5-4 with TRBJ2-1; 8 bases are shared with TRBD2. The CDR3 extends over 17 amino acids. Germline V gene lookup returns CDR1 SGHNT and CDR2 YYREEE (reference sequence). The V segment lost 1 base and the J segment 7 bases; nucleotides outside the gene matches: 13. CDR3 sequence (DNA): TGTGCCAGCAGCTTGAACCTGCCAGCGGGAGTCGGAAATGAGCAGTTCTTC. Its protein product is CASSLNLPAGVGNEQFF.

This clone has just one count. The chain employs TRBV7-6 and TRBJ1-2; tentatively, D is TRBD1 (5 bases). The V and J ends lost 2 bases and 3 bases respectively, with 16 bases between them. The CDR3 runs to 16 residues. Germline CDR1 SGHVS, CDR2 FNYEAQ. The CDR3 nucleotides read TGTGCCAGCAGCTTAAATGGGCCAAGGGGCGACTATGGCTACACCTTC. Its translation is CASSLNGPRGDYGYTF.

This clone showed up just once. The V and J genes are TRBV6-7 and TRBJ2-1, with 9 bases fitting TRBD2. TRBV6-7 is treated as an ORF (open reading frame) with a function not yet certain. The CDR3 is made up of 18 amino acids. Germline trimming cut 4 bases from V and 0 bases from J; bases unmatched to any gene: 10. CDR3 DNA sequence: TGTGCCAGCAGTTGCCTCCCAGGACTAGCGCCCTCCTACAATGAGCAGTTCTTC. Translation gives CASSCLPGLAPSYNEQFF.

This rearrangement joins TRBV19 to TRBJ2-2, with D perhaps TRBD2 (6 bases). This CDR3 has 20 amino acids. Deletions cut 4 bases from V and 2 bases from J, with 26 bases between. From germline, CDR1 is LNHDA and CDR2 SQIVND (reference sequence). DNA for the CDR3: TGTGCCAGTAGTAGGAGGGGTTCCCTAGCGTATACGCGCAACACCGGGGAGCTGTTTTTT. Translating it yields CASSRRGSLAYTRNTGELFF.

Concerning this clone: The sample holds other DNA sequences that translate to the same CDR3. The chain has TRBV5-1 and TRBJ2-7; 7 bases line up with TRBD1. CDR1 is SGHRS and CDR2 is YFSETQ in the germline V gene. The CDR3 has 14 residues. The ends lost 0 bases at V and 4 bases at J; junction bases unmatched: 4. This CDR3 is CASSLGQGLYEQYF. The CDR3 DNA is TGCGCCAGCAGCTTGGGACAGGGTTTGTACGAGCAGTACTTC.